The 11 T cell receptor beta chains given below trace back to one sample, sequenced in a study of regulatory T cells in long-lasting Graves disease. Arm-PCR of CDR3 regions with iRepertoire HTBI primers generated TCR beta libraries. TCRdb used MiXCR to reprocess the multiplex PCR reads, holding one entry per CDR3 protein. The repertoire holds hundreds of thousands of distinct CDR3 sequences, with roughly 17% as singletons. Time point meaning: newly diagnosed GD, antithyroid drugs for less than 3 months. PBMC-extracted RNA yielded the TCR library. These data were also filed under a second study, of T cells in Graves' hyperthyroidism and ophthalmopathy.

This specimen consisted of peripheral blood mononuclear cells (PBMCs), obtained at new diagnosis, from a patient treated with antithyroid drugs. The receptors were sampled from a man aged 40-49 years with Graves disease.

For this clonotype: A much larger clone lies one base from this, so it may be a read error. Because it lacks the conserved phenylalanine or tryptophan at the end, this CDR3 is likely a read error. The V call is TRBV6-2 or TRBV6-3, the J call TRBJ2-5, with D possibly matching TRBD2 (5 bases). V lost 6 bases, J lost 0 bases, and 11 bases lay in between. Germline V gene sequence: CDR1 MNHEY, CDR2 SVGEGT. The CDR3 runs 14 residues. The CDR3 loop is CASSGRTHQETQYL. The CDR3 region has the DNA TGTGCCAGCAGCGGACGGACTCACCAAGAGACCCAGTACCTC.

This clonotype occurred many times. This chain uses TRBV25-1 with TRBJ2-7, with 8 bases fitting TRBD2. V lost 2 bases to trimming and J lost 3 bases; unmatched junction nucleotides: 9. The germline V gene encodes CDR1 MGHDK and CDR2 SYGVNS. This CDR3 is 16 amino acids long. This chain's CDR3 is CASSEPGSSGGYEQYF. In DNA, the CDR3 is TGTGCCAGCAGTGAACCCGGGAGCAGCGGGGGCTACGAGCAGTACTTC.

The gene calls are TRBV5-1 and TRBJ1-4; D gene ambiguous. The ends were cut back, 4 bases at V and 1 base at J, with 14 bases in the middle. This CDR3 spans 16 amino acids. Germline CDR1 and CDR2: SGHRS and YFSETQ. In nucleotides, the CDR3 is TGCGCCAGCAGCACGCGGTCCTCAGGAACTAATGAAAAACTGTTTTTT. Protein product: CASSTRSSGTNEKLFF.

This CDR3 is CASSVGEDNEQFF. CDR3 nucleotides: TGTGCCAGCAGCGTAGGAGAAGACAATGAGCAGTTCTTC. The chain is built from TRBV9 and TRBJ2-1; the D is unclear. V lost 0 bases and J lost 5, with 6 bases in between. This CDR3 contains 13 residues. CDR1 SGDLS and CDR2 YYNGEE come from the germline V gene.

This clonotype was seen at least ten times. V gene TRBV4-2 combines with J gene TRBJ2-2, with TRBD2 matching 10 bases. The CDR3 totals 15 residues. Trimming took 5 bases from V and 6 from J; bases not matched to a gene: 6. Germline V lookup: CDR1 LGHNA, CDR2 YNFKEQ. The CDR3 sequence is CASSEDSGGPGELFF. CDR3 coding DNA: TGTGCCAGCAGCGAGGATAGCGGGGGGCCCGGGGAGCTGTTTTTT.

This clonotype showed up just a few times. The rearrangement links TRBV20-1 to TRBJ2-1; 9 bases are shared with TRBD1. CDR1 DFQATT and CDR2 SNEGSKA come from the germline V gene (reference sequence). CDR3 length: 16 residues. The V gene end was trimmed by 3 bases and the J gene end by 8 bases; junction bases not matched to a gene: 14. The CDR3, as DNA: TGCAGTGCTAGGGGATTGGGGGACAGGGCATTTGATGAGCAGTTCTTC. Its translation is CSARGLGDRAFDEQFF.

V and J are TRBV7-2 and TRBJ2-4; D tentatively fits TRBD1 or TRBD2 (5 bases each). In germline, CDR1 is SGHTA, CDR2 FQGNSA. This CDR3 region has 18 residues. V was cut by 1 base and J by 1 base, with 17 bases left in between. In nucleotides, the CDR3 is TGTGCCAGCAGCTTAGTTTGGCAGGGAGTTATGGCCAAAAACATTCAGTACTTC. As protein: CASSLVWQGVMAKNIQYF. Full variable domain (remainder filled in from reference TRBV7-2 and TRBJ2-4): GAGVSQSPSNKVTEKGKDVELRCDPISGHTALYWYRQSLGQGLEFLIYFQGNSAPDKSGLPSDRFSAERTGGSVSTLTIQRTQQEDSAVYLCASSLVWQGVMAKNIQYFGAGTRLSVL.

This clonotype was observed at least ten times. The CDR3 reads CASRQVRVEGAEAFF. The CDR3 nucleotides read TGTGCCAGCAGACAGGTCAGGGTAGAAGGTGCTGAAGCTTTCTTT. The V and J genes are TRBV12-3 or TRBV12-4 and TRBJ1-1, with D perhaps matching TRBD1 (5 bases). The V end lost 6 bases, the J end lost 6 bases, and 20 bases lay between the germline ends. The CDR3 runs 15 residues.

This clonotype was recorded many times. The genes are TRBV11-3 and TRBJ2-1; TRBD1 agrees at 8 bases. The V gene's germline CDR1 is SGHNT and CDR2 YENEEA. J was trimmed by 0 bases and V by 4 bases; bases with no gene match: 2. CDR3 length: 15 amino acids. The CDR3 reads CASSSTGGSYNEQFF. For the CDR3, the DNA is TGTGCCAGCAGCTCCACAGGGGGCTCCTACAATGAGCAGTTCTTC.

V gene TRBV10-3 combines with J gene TRBJ1-5; possibly TRBD1 for D (6 bases). CDR1 is ENHRY and CDR2 is SYGVKD in the germline V gene. The CDR3 has 13 amino acids. Trimming pared 8 bases from V and 2 bases from J, leaving 10 bases between. The chain's CDR3 is CAIRQEGNQPQHF. CDR3 nucleotide sequence: TGTGCCATCCGACAGGAGGGCAATCAGCCCCAGCATTTT.

This clonotype was detected many times. This chain connects TRBV30 to TRBJ1-1, with TRBD1 matching 7 bases. The length of the CDR3 is 13 residues. The V and J ends lost 6 bases and 1 base, in that order; junction bases with no gene match: 5. CDR1 and CDR2 from the germline V gene are GTSNPN and SVGIG (reference sequence). The CDR3 DNA is TGTGCCTGCGCACGGGACAGGAACACTGAAGCTTTCTTT. Amino acids: CACARDRNTEAFF.